Below, one T cell receptor (beta chain) is given with its context. This sample is part of a study of shared clonotypes between healthy human individuals. The study separated CD4+ cells into CD45RA+ naive and CD45RA-negative memory subsets. Germline V gene lookup returns CDR1 MDHEN and CDR2 SYDVKM. V lost 10 bases to trimming and J lost 4 bases, with 13 bases between them. The CDR3 is made up of 13 amino acids. Some clones are missing from TCRdb's copy, which holds only in-frame ones; the method was immunoSEQ multiplex PCR. The sample carries around 1.1 million clones, about 80% recorded once. The receptor was derived from a man aged 18 to 29 in good health. Some clones in this sample may be carry-over from other donors' samples. The sample comprised memory CD4+ T cells from PBMCs. Indicated subset: CD45RA-negative fraction. V gene TRBV28 combines with J gene TRBJ1-4; D gene uncertain. The CDR3: CAISGPNNEKLFF. For the CDR3, the DNA is TGTGCCATATCGGGCCCAAATAATGAAAAACTGTTTTTT. The entire variable domain, with the rest obtained from reference TRBV28 and TRBJ1-4, is as follows: DVKVTQSSRYLVKRTGEKVFLECVQDMDHENMFWYRQDPGLGLRLIYFSYDVKMKEKGDIPEGYSVSREKKERFSLILESASTNQTSMYLCAISGPNNEKLFFGSGTQLSVL.